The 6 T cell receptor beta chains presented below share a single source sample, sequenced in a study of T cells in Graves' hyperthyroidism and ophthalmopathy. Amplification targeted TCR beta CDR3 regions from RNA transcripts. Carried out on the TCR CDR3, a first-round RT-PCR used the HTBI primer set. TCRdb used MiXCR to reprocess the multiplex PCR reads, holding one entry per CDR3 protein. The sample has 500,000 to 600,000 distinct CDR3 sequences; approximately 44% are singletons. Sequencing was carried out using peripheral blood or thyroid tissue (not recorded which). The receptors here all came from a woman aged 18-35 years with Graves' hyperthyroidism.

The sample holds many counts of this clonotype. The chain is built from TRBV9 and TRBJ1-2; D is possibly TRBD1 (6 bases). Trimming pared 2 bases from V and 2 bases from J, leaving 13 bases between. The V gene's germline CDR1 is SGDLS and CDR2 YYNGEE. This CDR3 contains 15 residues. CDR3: CASSVVTGSNYGYTF. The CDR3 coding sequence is TGTGCCAGCAGCGTGGTGACAGGCTCAAACTATGGCTACACCTTC.

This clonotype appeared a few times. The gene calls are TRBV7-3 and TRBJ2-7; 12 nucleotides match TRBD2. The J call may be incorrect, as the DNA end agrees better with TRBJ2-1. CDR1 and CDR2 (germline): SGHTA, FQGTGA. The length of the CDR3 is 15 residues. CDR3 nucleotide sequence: TGTGCCAGCAGCCCGGGACTAGCGGGTTACAATGAGCAGTTCTTC. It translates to CASSPGLAGYNEQFF.

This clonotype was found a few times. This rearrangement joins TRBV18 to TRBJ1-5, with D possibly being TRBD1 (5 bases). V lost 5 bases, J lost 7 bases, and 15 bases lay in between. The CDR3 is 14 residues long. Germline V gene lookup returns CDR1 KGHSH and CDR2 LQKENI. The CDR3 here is CASSANRGRQPQHF. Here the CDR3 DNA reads TGTGCCAGCTCAGCAAATAGGGGAAGACAGCCCCAGCATTTT.

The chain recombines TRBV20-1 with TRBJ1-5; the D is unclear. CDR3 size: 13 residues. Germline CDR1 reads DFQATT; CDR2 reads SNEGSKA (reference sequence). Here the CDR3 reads CRAWVAGDETQHF. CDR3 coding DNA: TGCAGGGCTTGGGTAGCGGGAGACGAGACCCAGCATTTT.

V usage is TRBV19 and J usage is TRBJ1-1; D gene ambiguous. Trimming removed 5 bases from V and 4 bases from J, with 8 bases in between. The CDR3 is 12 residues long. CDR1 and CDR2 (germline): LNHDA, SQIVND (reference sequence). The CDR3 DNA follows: TGTGCCAGTAGTCTGGTGGCCACTGAAGCTTTCTTT. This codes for CASSLVATEAFF.

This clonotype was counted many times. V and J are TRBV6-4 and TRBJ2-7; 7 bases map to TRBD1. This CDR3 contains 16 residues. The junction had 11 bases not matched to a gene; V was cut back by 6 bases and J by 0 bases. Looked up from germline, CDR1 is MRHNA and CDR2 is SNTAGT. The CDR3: CASSSSTGLSSYEQYF. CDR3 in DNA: TGTGCCAGCAGCTCCTCGACAGGGTTGAGCTCCTACGAGCAGTACTTC.